This T cell receptor beta chain is from a study of neurological immune-mediated disorders. Study-wide findings and caveats: Across subjects, expanded clones had no CDR3 amino acid sequences in common, pointing to private repertoires in all groups.

Trimming took off 2 bases at V and 1 base at J, with 5 bases between the two ends. The CDR3 is 13 amino acids. Germline V lookup: CDR1 SGHTA, CDR2 FQGTGA. TCRdb reanalysed the 5' RACE reads using MiXCR and keeps one entry per CDR3 protein. The repertoire consists of 42,000 or so distinct CDR3 sequences, with 2% to 3% occurring once and the leading ten covering more than 10%. In this sample, this clonotype turned up many times. Its antigen remains unidentified. The rearrangement uses TRBV7-3 and TRBJ1-1; D call uncertain. The sample comprised PBMCs. The receptor comes from a man aged 25-45 years with multiple sclerosis. DNA for the CDR3: TGTGCCAGCAGCTTAGGTTCGAACACTGAAGCTTTCTTT. It translates to CASSLGSNTEAFF.